Presented here are 23 T cell receptor beta chains from one specimen sequenced in a study of blood T cell repertoires in COVID-19. Method: immunoSEQ multiplex PCR; TCRdb's copy keeps in-frame clones and lacks some. The repertoire holds 200,000 to 250,000 clones, with around 80% as singletons. The specimen was peripheral blood. Receptor source: a woman aged 40 to 50 with acute or convalescent COVID-19.

The gene calls are TRBV29-1 and TRBJ1-2; D is ambiguous. Germline CDR1 reads SQVTM; CDR2 reads ANQGSEA. The germline V and J ends were trimmed by 2 bases and 6 bases, with 16 bases remaining between them. There are 14 residues in the CDR3. CDR3 bases: TGCAGCGTTGAAATCCGCAACAGTTGGAATGGCTACACCTTC. It specifies CSVEIRNSWNGYTF.

The rearrangement joins TRBV11-1 to TRBJ1-1; no firm D call. Per germline, CDR1 SGHAT and CDR2 FQDESV (reference sequence). V lost 3 bases, J lost 0 bases, and 11 bases lay in between. This CDR3 has 15 residues. CDR3 region: CASSLGAGLNTEAFF. As DNA, the CDR3 is TGTGCCAGCAGCTTGGGTGCAGGTCTGAACACTGAAGCTTTCTTT.

V usage is TRBV6-4 and J usage is TRBJ2-2; 10 nucleotides match TRBD2. Germline CDR1 reads MRHNA; CDR2 reads SNTAGT. J gave up 3 bases and V 5 bases, and 0 bases lay outside the gene matches. The CDR3 sequence is 14 residues long. CDR3 sequence (DNA): TGTGCCAGCAGTACTAGCGGGGACACCGGGGAGCTGTTTTTT. Translated: CASSTSGDTGELFF.

The rearrangement uses TRBV7-2 and TRBJ2-1; D gene uncertain. This CDR3 is 14 amino acids long. With 5 bases removed from V and 7 bases from J, the gap between germline ends came to 15 bases. Germline CDR1 is SGHTA and CDR2 is FQGNSA. CDR3 DNA sequence: TGTGCCAGCAGCCCCTTTACCCTCGGGAATGAGCAGTTCTTC. Translating gives CASSPFTLGNEQFF.

The CDR3 nucleotides read TGCGCCAGCAGCCAAGATAGGTTAGCGGGGAGGAGGAATGAGCAGTTCTTC. Translating it yields CASSQDRLAGRRNEQFF. The J gene is TRBJ2-1, the V gene TRBV4-1, with 8 bases matching TRBD2. The germline gives CDR1 MGHRA, CDR2 YSYEKL. The V gene end was trimmed by 0 bases and the J gene end by 7 bases; junction bases not matched to a gene: 11. The length of the CDR3 is 17 residues.

This clone was found once. The V call is TRBV4-1, the J call TRBJ1-1; tentatively, D is TRBD1 (6 bases). The CDR3 sequence is 12 residues long. V was clipped by 0 bases and J by 9 bases, with 8 bases between them. The V gene's germline CDR1 is MGHRA and CDR2 YSYEKL. The CDR3 region has the DNA TGCGCCAGCAGCCAAGACGGGACAAAAGCTTTCTTT. Protein sequence: CASSQDGTKAFF.

The chain uses TRBV24-1 and TRBJ2-7; 8 bases fit TRBD2. Germline assignment: CDR1 KGHDR and CDR2 SFDVKD. After removal of 3 bases from V and 5 bases from J, the junction contained 11 bases not matched to a gene. The CDR3 length is 16 residues. CDR3 sequence: CATSDPGTSGSHEQYF. The CDR3 nucleotides are TGTGCCACCAGTGATCCGGGGACTAGTGGAAGCCACGAGCAGTACTTC.

In this sample, this clone turned up once. This chain uses TRBV10-1 with TRBJ2-2, with 9 bases fitting TRBD2. With 0 bases clipped from V and 1 base from J, the junction kept 3 bases outside the gene matches. This CDR3 region has 17 residues. Germline V CDR1 and CDR2: WNHNN, SYGVQD (reference sequence). Here the CDR3 DNA reads TGCGCCAGCAGTGAGTCTCAGACTAGCGGGAACACCGGGGAGCTGTTTTTT. This translates into CASSESQTSGNTGELFF.

This clone has just a few counts. The chain uses TRBV7-2 and TRBJ2-7, with a tentative D call TRBD2 (5 bases). Germline V gives CDR1 SGHTA, CDR2 FQGNSA. The CDR3 is 14 residues long. V was pared by 2 bases and J by 5 bases, with 13 bases between. CDR3 nucleotide sequence: TGTGCCAGCAGCTTATCCGGAGGTACGGACGAGCAGTACTTC. Translating it yields CASSLSGGTDEQYF. Using reference TRBV7-2 and TRBJ2-7 for the parts outside the CDR3, the full variable domain is GAGVSQSPSNKVTEKGKDVELRCDPISGHTALYWYRQSLGQGLEFLIYFQGNSAPDKSGLPSDRFSAERTGGSVSTLTIQRTQQEDSAVYLCASSLSGGTDEQYFGPGTRLTVT.

The chain combines TRBV6-1 with TRBJ2-1; 7 bases match TRBD2. Per germline, CDR1 MNHNS and CDR2 SASEGT. The CDR3 is made up of 18 amino acids. The V and J ends lost 2 bases and 10 bases, in that order; junction bases with no gene match: 20. DNA for the CDR3: TGTGCCAGCAGTGAATTCTTGCTTGGGCTAGCGGAGCCCTGGGAGCAGTTCTTC. Amino acids: CASSEFLLGLAEPWEQFF.

The chain couples TRBV27 to TRBJ1-1; D is unresolved. The CDR3 runs 16 residues. Germline V lookup: CDR1 MNHEY, CDR2 SMNVEV (reference sequence). The ends were cut back, 2 bases at V and 0 bases at J, with 13 bases in the middle. CDR3 in amino acids: CASSLSGSFMNTEAFF. The CDR3 nucleotides read TGTGCCAGCAGTTTAAGTGGGAGCTTCATGAACACTGAAGCTTTCTTT.

This chain connects TRBV18 to TRBJ2-1; 7 bases agree with TRBD1. Germline trimming cut 3 bases from V and 0 bases from J; bases unmatched to any gene: 5. The CDR3 runs to 16 residues. CDR1 and CDR2 (germline): KGHSH, LQKENI. The CDR3 spells CASSPRDSSSYNEQFF. The CDR3 nucleotides are TGTGCCAGCTCACCTAGGGACAGTAGCTCCTACAATGAGCAGTTCTTC.

The CDR3 DNA sequence: TGTGCCAGCATACGGGACACGATAGGAGGCTACACCTTC. It encodes CASIRDTIGGYTF. This chain joins TRBV6-5 and TRBJ1-2; perhaps TRBD1 as D (6 bases). CDR3 length: 13 residues. Trimming removed 7 bases from V and 8 bases from J, with 17 bases in between. Germline loops: CDR1 MNHEY, CDR2 SVGAGI.

About this clone itself: The sample carries other DNA sequences with the same CDR3. This chain connects TRBV5-1 to TRBJ2-3, with TRBD1 identical over 8 bases. There are 15 residues in the CDR3. Trimming cost V 4 bases and J 1 base; bases outside gene matches: 5. Per the germline V gene, CDR1 is SGHRS and CDR2 is YFSETQ. CDR3 sequence: CASSLRGLGTDTQYF. In DNA, the CDR3 is TGCGCCAGCAGCCTCAGGGGGCTGGGCACAGATACGCAGTATTTT.

This chain joins TRBV9 and TRBJ1-3, with D tentatively TRBD1 (6 bases). Trimming stripped 7 bases from V and 0 bases from J, with 11 bases between. Germline-derived CDR1 and CDR2 are SGDLS and YYNGEE. The CDR3 runs to 14 residues. DNA of the CDR3: TGTGCCAGCCGCGGGGACAACTCTGGAAACACCATATATTTT. Its translation is CASRGDNSGNTIYF.

CDR3 protein: CASSSYDRGHSGTEAFF. CDR3 coding DNA: TGCGCCAGCAGCTCGTATGACAGGGGTCATTCGGGCACTGAAGCTTTCTTT. The chain uses TRBV5-1 and TRBJ1-1; 8 nucleotides agree with TRBD1. The J segment lost 4 bases and the V segment lost 3 bases, leaving 14 bases of the junction unmatched. The germline gives CDR1 SGHRS, CDR2 YFSETQ. This CDR3 contains 17 residues.

The rearrangement joins TRBV2 to TRBJ2-1, with D possibly TRBD2 on 6 matching bases. The length of the CDR3 is 15 residues. V was pared by 7 bases and J by 1 base, with 14 bases between. Per germline, CDR1 SNHLY and CDR2 FYNNEI. CDR3: CASNPDGGSYNEQFF. The CDR3 nucleotides are TGTGCCAGCAACCCGGACGGGGGTTCCTACAATGAGCAGTTCTTC. The variable domain in full, completed from reference TRBV2 and TRBJ2-1, reads EPEVTQTPSHQVTQMGQEVILRCVPISNHLYFYWYRQILGQKVEFLVSFYNNEISEKSEIFDDQFSVERPDGSNFTLKIRSTKLEDSAMYFCASNPDGGSYNEQFFGPGTRLTVL.

The chain recombines TRBV3-1 (or the pseudogene TRBV3-2) with TRBJ2-3; D might be TRBD2 (6 bases). The V gene's germline CDR1 is LGHDT and CDR2 YNNKEL (reference sequence). V was clipped by 3 bases and J by 4 bases, with 14 bases between them. This CDR3 has 15 amino acids. The CDR3 DNA is TGTGCCAGCAGCCAGGGACTTTCTAGCTCAGATACGCAGTATTTT. Amino acids: CASSQGLSSSDTQYF.

The chain carries TRBV5-1 and TRBJ2-1; TRBD2 agrees at 10 bases. The CDR3 is made up of 14 amino acids. The ends lost 6 bases at V and 3 bases at J; junction bases unmatched: 3. Germline V gene data show CDR1 as SGHRS and CDR2 as YFSETQ. The CDR3 DNA reads as TGCGCCAGCACCGCTAGCGGGGGCTACAATGAGCAGTTCTTC. It translates to CASTASGGYNEQFF.

The J gene is TRBJ2-7, the V gene TRBV7-8; a weak D match, TRBD2 (5 bases). The CDR3 has 12 amino acids. The ends were cut back, 5 bases at V and 6 bases at J, with 11 bases in the middle. Germline V gene lookup returns CDR1 SGHVS and CDR2 FQNEAQ. The CDR3 region has the DNA TGTGCCAGCAGCCTCCGGGGATCCGAGCAGTACTTC. Translated, it gives CASSLRGSEQYF.

The chain carries TRBV19 and TRBJ2-3, with 9 bases fitting TRBD2. Germline CDR1 and CDR2: LNHDA and SQIVND (reference sequence). J was trimmed by 5 bases and V by 3 bases; bases with no gene match: 6. The CDR3 consists of 15 residues. The CDR3 coding sequence is TGTGCCAGTAGTATGACTAGCGGAGTGAAAGATACGCAGTATTTT. Its translation: CASSMTSGVKDTQYF.

The rearrangement links TRBV7-9 to TRBJ1-5, with 11 bases identical to TRBD1. Losses at the gene ends were 3 bases for V and 5 bases for J; bases not matched to a gene: 3. The length of the CDR3 is 15 residues. Germline V gene sequence: CDR1 SEHNR, CDR2 FQNEAQ (reference sequence). The CDR3 DNA follows: TGTGCCAGCAGCTTGGGACAGGGGGATTATCAGCCCCAGCATTTT. Translating gives CASSLGQGDYQPQHF.

This chain uses TRBV21-1 with TRBJ2-6; the D call in the table, TRBD1, was not verified against the DNA. TRBV21-1 is marked as a pseudogene. This CDR3 contains 14 residues. CDR3 loop: CASSPGSGANVLTF. CDR3 in DNA: TGTGCCAGCAGCCCAGGCTCTGGGGCCAACGTCCTGACTTTC.